These T cell receptor beta chains were read from a single sample in a study of CD4 T cell repertoires in COVID-19. Data came from immunoSEQ multiplex PCR; TCRdb stores just in-frame clones and leaves some out. The sample has approximately 75,000 clones; roughly four fifths are singletons. The input for sequencing was CD4+ T cells from peripheral blood, taken after recovery from COVID-19. These receptors were obtained from a human donor who had COVID-19. Each CDR3 is given with its conserved first and last residue. D genes are given only for firm matches. Only some rows state a clone size, as once, few, many or a class for expanded clones.

TRBV12-3/TRBV12-4	few	-	TRBJ1-5	TGTGCCAGCAGTTTTGGGGAAAGTCAGCCCCAGCATTTT	CASSFGESQPQHF
TRBV30	-	-	TRBJ1-2	TGTGCCTGGGGAAAAATTCGAAACTATGGCTACACCTTC	CAWGKIRNYGYTF
TRBV10-1	-	-	TRBJ1-6	TGCGCCAGCAGTGAGTCGGAAGTTTGGCCCCTCCACTTT	CASSESEVWPLHF
TRBV7-9	-	-	TRBJ2-5	TGTGCCAGCACTTTAGGGGGGGGCACGCAAGAGACCCAGTACTTC	CASTLGGGTQETQYF
TRBV15	-	-	TRBJ1-1	TGTGCCACCAGCAGAAGCCAGCCGGGACCGTGGAACACTGAAGCTTTCTTT	CATSRSQPGPWNTEAFF
TRBV18	once	TRBD1	TRBJ1-2	TGTGCCAGCTCACCATTGGGACAGGATCAGAAGAATGGCTACACCTTC	CASSPLGQDQKNGYTF
TRBV5-4	-	TRBD2	TRBJ2-7	TGTGCCAGCAGCTTTGGGGGGGGTGCCTCCGTCTACGAGCAGTACTTC	CASSFGGGASVYEQYF
TRBV3-1/TRBV3-2	-	-	TRBJ2-1	TGTGCCAGCAGCCTTCGTGGGGTGGATGAGCAGTTCTTC	CASSLRGVDEQFF
TRBV29-1	few	-	TRBJ2-3	TGCAGCGTTGAATTCTCCTACACAGATACGCAGTATTTT	CSVEFSYTDTQYF
TRBV5-1	-	TRBD2	TRBJ2-7	TGCGCCAGCAGCTTGACGGGACTAGCGGGAGGTTACGAGCAGTACTTC	CASSLTGLAGGYEQYF
TRBV5-1	-	TRBD1	TRBJ1-2	TGCGCCAGCAGCCTCGACAGGGACTACTATGGCTACACCTTC	CASSLDRDYYGYTF
TRBV11-2	-	TRBD2	TRBJ2-1	TGTGCCAGCAGCTCTCTAGCGGGAGGGCCTTGGAATGAGCAGTTCTTC	CASSSLAGGPWNEQFF
TRBV11-2	once	-	TRBJ2-1	TGTGCCAGCAGCTTAGTGTACTCTGAGCAGTTCTTC	CASSLVYSEQFF
TRBV7-9	-	-	TRBJ2-7	TGTGCCAGCAGCAAAACGAGGACTAGTACAGGGTACGAGCAGTACTTC	CASSKTRTSTGYEQYF
TRBV19	-	TRBD1	TRBJ1-3	TGTGCCAGTTGGGACAGAGCCTCTGGAAACACCATATATTTT	CASWDRASGNTIYF
TRBV9	-	-	TRBJ1-2	TGTGCCAGCAGCGTAAACTCGGGTTATGGCTACACCTTC	CASSVNSGYGYTF
TRBV5-1	-	-	TRBJ2-1	TGCGCCAGCAAGGAGGAGCTCCGGGATTCGGGTGAGCAGTTCTTC	CASKEELRDSGEQFF
TRBV6-5	-	-	TRBJ2-3	TGTGCCAGCAGTAACGGCGATACGCAGTATTTT	CASSNGDTQYF
TRBV5-1	once	-	TRBJ1-1	TGCGCCAGCAGCTTGGGGGAGAGCGCTGAAGCTTTCTTT	CASSLGESAEAFF
TRBV21-1	-	-	TRBJ2-1	TGTGCCAGCAGCAAACGGGACCTGAGGGATGAGCAGTTCTTC	CASSKRDLRDEQFF
TRBV6-4	-	TRBD1	TRBJ2-7	TGTGCCAGCAGTGTCCAACAGGGGTCCTACGAGCAGTACTTC	CASSVQQGSYEQYF
TRBV6-5	-	-	TRBJ1-2	TGTGCCAGCAGTTCCGACCCTACTCGGGGGTATGGCTACACCTTC	CASSSDPTRGYGYTF
TRBV3-1/TRBV3-2	-	-	TRBJ2-3	TGTGCCAGCAGCCACTTGGACGAGGTAGATACGCAGTATTTT	CASSHLDEVDTQYF
TRBV6-5	-	-	TRBJ2-5	TGTGCCAGTACCGTGAGTCCCGAGACCCAGTACTTC	CASTVSPETQYF
TRBV14	-	-	TRBJ2-3	TGTGCCAGCAGCCAAAACCTGGCAGGGGACCACTATTTT	CASSQNLAGDHYF
TRBV5-1	-	-	TRBJ1-1	TGCGCCAGCAGCTTGGCACCGGTTGGAGGTGAAGCTTTCTTT	CASSLAPVGGEAFF
TRBV5-4	once	-	TRBJ2-3	TGTGCCAGCAGCGGGAACAGGGAGGGCACAGATACGCAGTATTTT	CASSGNREGTDTQYF
TRBV6-6	once	TRBD1	TRBJ1-2	TGTGCCAGCAGTAACAGGGGCTCCTTCGGCTACACCTTC	CASSNRGSFGYTF
TRBV6-2/TRBV6-3	-	-	TRBJ1-1	TGTGCCAGCAGTTACTCCAGTCGAAAGGGACTGAACACTGAAGCTTTCTTT	CASSYSSRKGLNTEAFF
TRBV7-3	-	TRBD2	TRBJ2-3	TGTGCCAGCAGCCCTTCTTTTGGGGGGGGCACAGATACGCAGTATTTT	CASSPSFGGGTDTQYF
TRBV5-4	-	-	TRBJ2-7	TGTGCCAGCAGCTTGGAGGTCGGTTTTGGCGAGCAGTACTTC	CASSLEVGFGEQYF
TRBV27	-	-	TRBJ2-3	TGTGCCAGCAGTATAGGTCCTAGCACAGATACGCAGTATTTT	CASSIGPSTDTQYF
TRBV24-1	few	-	TRBJ2-5	TGTGCCACCAGTGATTGGGGGTCGGGAGAGACCCAGTACTTC	CATSDWGSGETQYF
TRBV7-2	-	TRBD2	TRBJ2-1	TGTGCCAGCAGCTTAGAGGTGGGGCTAGCGGGAGGTGGGCAGTTCTTC	CASSLEVGLAGGGQFF
TRBV14	-	-	TRBJ1-2	TGTGCCAGCAGCCAAGAGAGCTTGACAGCCCCAAACTATGGCTACACCTTC	CASSQESLTAPNYGYTF
TRBV4-1	-	TRBD2	TRBJ2-5	TGCGCCAGCAGCCAAGAGGGGACGACTAGCGGGGCCCAAGAGACCCAGTACTTC	CASSQEGTTSGAQETQYF
TRBV7-9	once	TRBD1	TRBJ1-4	TGTGCCAGCAGCTCCCGACAGGGAGGTCCTAATGAAAAACTGTTTTTT	CASSSRQGGPNEKLFF
TRBV6-1	few	-	TRBJ1-1	TGTGCCAGCAGTGAACGTGGGACTGAAGCTTTCTTT	CASSERGTEAFF
TRBV19	-	TRBD1	TRBJ2-2	TGTGCCAGCAGACAGGGGTACACCGGGGAGCTGTTTTTT	CASRQGYTGELFF
TRBV7-9	-	-	TRBJ2-7	TGTGCCAGCAGCTTAGATCTACCCCAGCAGTACTTC	CASSLDLPQQYF
TRBV9	once	TRBD2	TRBJ2-2	TGTGCCAGCAGCCCCCGCGGGGGACTAGGGAACACCGGGGAGCTGTTTTTT	CASSPRGGLGNTGELFF
TRBV25-1	-	TRBD1	TRBJ2-1	TGTGCCAGCAGAGACAGGGCTGAGGGGCACCGCAATGAGCAGTTCTTC	CASRDRAEGHRNEQFF